Listed here are 24 T cell receptor beta chains from one sample, sequenced in a study of patients and donors after allogeneic stem cell transplantation. TCRdb reanalysed the RT-PCR reads using MiXCR and keeps one entry per CDR3 protein. The sample contains approximately 200,000 distinct CDR3 sequences, 41% of which appear only once. Sequencing was performed on blood, either unsorted or a sorted T cell fraction (not recorded which). These receptors originate from a human donor who was either an allogeneic HSCT recipient or a stem cell or donor lymphocyte infusion donor (not recorded which). It is not recorded whose cells these are; they may come from a transplant donor.

The V and J genes are TRBV2 and TRBJ2-7; TRBD2 is a possible D gene (6 bases). The CDR3 covers 15 residues. V was trimmed by 4 bases and J by 1 base, leaving 14 bases between them. The germline CDR1 and CDR2 sequences are SNHLY and FYNNEI. CDR3 in amino acids: CASSVPGVGSYEQYF. CDR3 DNA sequence: TGTGCCAGCAGTGTCCCGGGAGTTGGATCCTACGAGCAGTACTTC. The variable domain in full, with the rest retrieved from reference TRBV2 and TRBJ2-7, is EPEVTQTPSHQVTQMGQEVILRCVPISNHLYFYWYRQILGQKVEFLVSFYNNEISEKSEIFDDQFSVERPDGSNFTLKIRSTKLEDSAMYFCASSVPGVGSYEQYFGPGTRLTVT.

J is TRBJ2-1 and V is TRBV7-9; 8 nucleotides agree with TRBD2. The J segment lost 9 bases and the V segment lost 2 bases, leaving 9 bases of the junction unmatched. The CDR3 is 15 residues long. In germline, CDR1 is SEHNR, CDR2 FQNEAQ (reference sequence). For the CDR3, the DNA is TGTGCCAGCAGCTTACCGCTAGCGGGTATTGGTGAGCAGTTCTTC. Amino acids: CASSLPLAGIGEQFF.

This chain links TRBV4-1 with TRBJ2-3; D is ambiguous. Trimming stripped 1 base from V and 1 base from J, with 6 bases between. Germline CDR1 and CDR2: MGHRA and YSYEKL. There are 14 residues in the CDR3. CDR3 sequence reads: CASSQGRGTDTQYF. DNA of the CDR3: TGCGCCAGCAGCCAAGGCCGAGGCACAGATACGCAGTATTTT.

This chain uses TRBV15 with TRBJ2-1; D is possibly TRBD1 or TRBD2 (5 bases each). V gave up 0 bases and J gave up 4 bases, with 16 bases separating them. Germline CDR1 reads LNHNV; CDR2 reads YYDKDF (reference sequence). This CDR3 has 17 amino acids. CDR3 protein: CATSRDGGQGPYNEQFF. CDR3 nucleotide sequence: TGTGCCACCAGCAGAGATGGCGGCCAGGGACCATACAATGAGCAGTTCTTC.

This clonotype was seen a handful of times. V usage is TRBV6-5 and J usage is TRBJ1-4, with D possibly matching TRBD1 (5 bases). Per germline, CDR1 MNHEY and CDR2 SVGAGI. The CDR3 has 18 amino acids. Trimming pared 0 bases from V and 8 bases from J, leaving 22 bases between. This chain's CDR3 is CASSYSIGTPGLEEKLFF. The CDR3 DNA is TGTGCCAGCAGTTACTCGATCGGGACCCCAGGATTAGAGGAAAAACTGTTTTTT.

This clonotype was recorded a few times. The chain joins TRBV7-8 to TRBJ1-5, with a possible D match to TRBD1 (6 bases). V lost 1 base to trimming and J lost 2 bases, with 15 bases between them. CDR3 length: 17 amino acids. In germline, CDR1 is SGHVS, CDR2 FQNEAQ. CDR3 sequence reads: CASSLDQGRKGNQPQHF. The CDR3 nucleotides read TGTGCCAGCAGCTTAGATCAGGGGCGAAAGGGCAATCAGCCCCAGCATTTT.

The chain joins TRBV19 to TRBJ1-2; TRBD1 aligns across 8 bases. Germline V gives CDR1 LNHDA, CDR2 SQIVND (reference sequence). This CDR3 is built from 15 residues. V trimming: 5 bases; J trimming: 4 bases; junction bases outside the gene matches: 9. DNA of the CDR3: TGTGCCAGTAGTGCAGGACAGGGCGGCGCCTATGGCTACACCTTC. As protein: CASSAGQGGAYGYTF.

This sequence joins TRBV27 and TRBJ1-2; D perhaps matches TRBD1 (6 bases). Per germline, CDR1 MNHEY and CDR2 SMNVEV (reference sequence). The CDR3 length is 15 residues. Trimming cost V 3 bases and J 3 bases, with 14 bases left between them. The CDR3 here is CASSLGGHPYYGYTF. The CDR3 nucleotides are TGTGCCAGCAGTTTGGGGGGGCATCCTTACTATGGCTACACCTTC.

The chain couples TRBV4-3 to TRBJ1-1; D is ambiguous. This CDR3 has 14 residues. Germline V lookup: CDR1 LGHNA, CDR2 YSLEER. Trimming took off 0 bases at V and 0 bases at J, with 5 bases between the two ends. CDR3 DNA: TGCGCCAGCAGCCAAGAGGTAGTGAACACTGAAGCTTTCTTT. This translates into CASSQEVVNTEAFF.

This clonotype was seen more than once but under ten times. The chain carries TRBV25-1 and TRBJ1-4, with a weak D call TRBD1 (6 bases). This CDR3 is 17 amino acids long. Germline V CDR1 and CDR2: MGHDK, SYGVNS. V dropped 3 bases and J dropped 3 bases, with 17 bases sitting between them. In DNA form, the CDR3 reads TGTGCCAGCAGTGATCCGGGGGCCCTCCTCTCTAATGAAAAACTGTTTTTT. It yields the protein CASSDPGALLSNEKLFF.

The chain is built from TRBV29-1 and TRBJ1-2; D is ambiguous. Germline V gene lookup returns CDR1 SQVTM and CDR2 ANQGSEA. CDR3 length equals 13 residues. V was trimmed by 3 bases and J by 4 bases, leaving 12 bases between them. CDR3 DNA: TGCAGCGTTGACGGACGGAGTCCCTATGGCTACACCTTC. Translating gives CSVDGRSPYGYTF.

The chain recombines TRBV2 with TRBJ1-1; D gene ambiguous. Trimming pared 6 bases from V and 0 bases from J, leaving 8 bases between. Germline-derived CDR1 and CDR2 are SNHLY and FYNNEI. The CDR3 covers 13 residues. The CDR3 DNA is TGTGCCAGCAGGGGAGACATGAACACTGAAGCTTTCTTT. It codes for CASRGDMNTEAFF.

The chain has TRBV15 and TRBJ2-3; no reliable D call. This CDR3 has 18 amino acids. Trimming shortened V by 0 bases and J by 0 bases, and 16 bases separated the two germline ends. CDR1 and CDR2 (germline): LNHNV, YYDKDF (reference sequence). The CDR3 region has the DNA TGTGCCACCAGCAGAGAGTCTCGTAACGACCTTAGCACAGATACGCAGTATTTT. It is translated as CATSRESRNDLSTDTQYF.

This chain connects TRBV12-3 or TRBV12-4 to TRBJ1-5; possibly TRBD1 for D (6 bases). The CDR3 is 13 amino acids. The germline V and J ends were trimmed by 2 bases and 6 bases, with 8 bases remaining between them. CDR3 residues: CASSLQGLQPQHF. The CDR3 coding sequence is TGTGCCAGCAGTTTACAGGGGCTTCAGCCCCAGCATTTT.

This clonotype has more than one count but fewer than ten. J is TRBJ1-2 and V is TRBV5-1, with a tentative D call TRBD1 (5 bases). From germline, CDR1 is SGHRS and CDR2 YFSETQ. CDR3 length equals 13 residues. Trimming stripped 7 bases from V and 8 bases from J, with 18 bases between. CDR3 in amino acids: CASGENRGRGYTF. CDR3 sequence (DNA): TGCGCCAGCGGCGAAAATAGGGGTCGGGGCTACACCTTC.

V gene TRBV2 combines with J gene TRBJ1-2; 7 bases map to TRBD1. Germline V gives CDR1 SNHLY, CDR2 FYNNEI. The CDR3 has 15 amino acids. V lost 4 bases, J lost 5 bases, and 10 bases stayed unmatched. The CDR3 nucleotides are TGTGCCAGCAGTGTGGGACAGCCCCTTCTATATGGCTACACCTTC. Its translation: CASSVGQPLLYGYTF.

The rearrangement uses TRBV27 and TRBJ1-2; 7 bases are shared with TRBD1. CDR3 length equals 15 residues. V lost 4 bases and J lost 2; bases outside the gene matches: 7. In germline, CDR1 is MNHEY, CDR2 SMNVEV (reference sequence). The CDR3 DNA is TGTGCCAGCAGTTCCCAGGGGGGACGGAACTATGGCTACACCTTC. It codes for CASSSQGGRNYGYTF.

The sample holds one count of this clonotype. The rearrangement joins TRBV5-1 to TRBJ2-3; D unclear. The V end lost 4 bases, the J end lost 0 bases, and 12 bases lay between the germline ends. The germline CDR1 and CDR2 sequences are SGHRS and YFSETQ. The CDR3 spans 15 residues. The CDR3 coding sequence is TGCGCCAGCAGCGATGGATCAGCTAGCACAGATACGCAGTATTTT. Translating it yields CASSDGSASTDTQYF.

The CDR3: CASSPARNPYEQYF. The DNA of the CDR3 is TGTGCCAGCAGCCCCGCTAGGAATCCCTACGAGCAGTACTTC. The V and J genes are TRBV12-3 or TRBV12-4 and TRBJ2-7; the D is unclear. V was shortened by 6 bases and J by 2 bases, with 14 bases between the two germline ends. This CDR3 is 14 amino acids long.

V is TRBV6-1 and J is TRBJ2-3; TRBD2 matches at 9 bases. The CDR3 sequence is 15 residues long. Germline CDR1 and CDR2: MNHNS and SASEGT. After removal of 3 bases from V and 2 bases from J, the junction contained 3 bases not matched to a gene. The CDR3 bases are TGTGCCAGCAGTGATCTAGCGGGAATCACAGATACGCAGTATTTT. It translates to CASSDLAGITDTQYF.

The table lists this clonotype with a few counts. The chain is built from TRBV18 and TRBJ2-5; no firm D call. Germline CDR1 and CDR2: KGHSH and LQKENI. This CDR3 contains 12 residues. Trimming removed 1 base at V and 3 bases at J, with 3 bases between. CDR3 amino acids: CASSPLEETQYF. The CDR3 DNA follows: TGTGCCAGCTCACCACTGGAAGAGACCCAGTACTTC.

This clonotype was seen a few times. The chain employs TRBV5-6 and TRBJ1-5, with a tentative D call TRBD1 (6 bases). Germline CDR1 reads SGHDT; CDR2 reads YYEEEE. Deletions cut 0 bases from V and 0 bases from J, with 19 bases between. The CDR3 consists of 19 residues. CDR3 sequence reads: CASSLGGLGRADSNQPQHF. CDR3 nucleotide sequence: TGTGCCAGCAGCTTGGGGGGGCTCGGCAGGGCAGATAGCAATCAGCCCCAGCATTTT.

CDR3 residues: CASSLRQPSTDTQYF. The CDR3 DNA sequence: TGTGCCAGCAGTCTCAGACAGCCTAGCACAGATACGCAGTATTTT. The chain employs TRBV12-3 or TRBV12-4 and TRBJ2-3; D may be TRBD1 (5 bases). This CDR3 is 15 amino acids long. V shed 5 bases and J shed 0 bases, with 12 bases lying between them.

The chain couples TRBV12-3 or TRBV12-4 to TRBJ2-2; 11 bases map to TRBD2. The CDR3 length is 14 residues. Trimming cost V 8 bases and J 3 bases; bases outside gene matches: 2. The CDR3 region has the DNA TGTGCCAGCTTACTAGCGGGGGACACCGGGGAGCTGTTTTTT. Its translation: CASLLAGDTGELFF.